Listed here are 14 T cell receptor beta chains from one sample, sequenced in a study of T cells in Graves' hyperthyroidism and ophthalmopathy. The investigators amplified TCR beta CDR3 regions from RNA transcripts. First-round RT-PCR of the TCR CDR3 relied on the HTBI primer set. Via MiXCR, TCRdb re-called the multiplex PCR reads, giving one row per CDR3 protein. The table includes 700,000 to 950,000 distinct CDR3 sequences, just over 35% detected once. Sequencing input: blood. The receptors were gathered from a middle-aged woman with Graves' hyperthyroidism.

The table lists this clonotype with many counts. This sequence joins TRBV20-1 and TRBJ1-1; D remains ambiguous. Trimming removed 2 bases at V and 10 bases at J, with 11 bases between. CDR1 DFQATT and CDR2 SNEGSKA come from the germline V gene (reference sequence). This CDR3 spans 11 amino acids. CDR3 protein: CSARTGLPAFF. The DNA for the CDR3 is TGCAGTGCTAGAACGGGGTTGCCAGCTTTCTTT.

At least ten counts were recorded for this clonotype. The rearrangement uses TRBV7-9 and TRBJ1-3, with 11 nucleotides matching TRBD1. With 5 bases clipped from V and 3 bases from J, the junction kept 3 bases outside the gene matches. Germline-derived CDR1 and CDR2 are SEHNR and FQNEAQ (reference sequence). This CDR3 is 15 amino acids long. The CDR3 sequence is CASSRDRGDGNTIYF. DNA for the CDR3: TGTGCCAGCAGCCGGGACAGGGGGGATGGAAACACCATATATTTT.

This chain joins TRBV12-3 or TRBV12-4 and TRBJ2-7, with D perhaps TRBD1 (6 bases). This CDR3 contains 15 residues. V shed 5 bases and J shed 3 bases, with 17 bases lying between them. CDR3 nucleotides: TGTGCCAGCAGTGAAGCCCGGGACACCCTCTACGAGCAGTACTTC. Its protein product is CASSEARDTLYEQYF.

This clonotype was detected many times. The chain links TRBV2 to TRBJ2-7; D is uncertain. In germline, CDR1 is SNHLY, CDR2 FYNNEI. The CDR3 runs 15 residues. Trimming cost V 4 bases and J 0 bases, with 13 bases left between them. The CDR3 here is CASSAWPTASYEQYF. In DNA, the CDR3 is TGTGCCAGCAGTGCTTGGCCAACAGCCTCCTACGAGCAGTACTTC.

The V call is TRBV12-3 or TRBV12-4, the J call TRBJ1-5; maybe TRBD1 (6 bases). Trimming left V 4 bases short and J 5 bases short, with 24 bases between. The CDR3 covers 18 residues. CDR3 nucleotide sequence: TGTGCCAGCAGTTCAACCGGGATATGGGGGGCGCGGGATCAGCCCCAGCATTTT. This encodes CASSSTGIWGARDQPQHF.

Worth noting for this clonotype: Compared with germline, one end of the junction differs, possibly owing to a read error. This rearrangement joins TRBV24-1 to TRBJ1-2, with D uncertain. Germline values: CDR1 KGHDR, CDR2 SFDVKD. The CDR3 spans 13 residues. CDR3 region: CATSDFLWGGHTF. The CDR3 DNA reads TGTGCCACCAGTGATTTTCTATGGGGTGGCCACACCTTC.

The chain employs TRBV27 and TRBJ1-5; D is perhaps TRBD1 (5 bases). This CDR3 is 16 amino acids long. Trimming left V 6 bases short and J 2 bases short, with 17 bases between. The germline V gene has CDR1 MNHEY and CDR2 SMNVEV (reference sequence). The CDR3 spells CASSFQGYGGNQPQHF. For the CDR3, the DNA is TGTGCCAGCAGCTTTCAGGGTTACGGGGGCAATCAGCCCCAGCATTTT.

To note about this clonotype: Just one base apart from a much larger clone, this may be a read error. The chain joins TRBV20-1 to TRBJ2-7; the D call may be TRBD1 or TRBD2 (6 bases each). Germline loops: CDR1 DFQATT, CDR2 SNEGSKA (reference sequence). V lost 0 bases and J lost 2, with 11 bases in between. This CDR3 comprises 14 residues. The CDR3 sequence is CSARDGQRAYEQYF. In DNA form, the CDR3 reads TGCAGTGCTAGAGATGGACAGCGGGCCTACGAGCAGTACTTC.

Concerning this clonotype itself: A much more abundant neighbour one base away suggests this may be a read error. The V call is TRBV10-3, the J call TRBJ1-5; 7 nucleotides line up with TRBD1. Germline values: CDR1 ENHRY, CDR2 SYGVKD. CDR3 length: 14 residues. CDR3 residues: CASSVRQGPQLQHF. In DNA form, the CDR3 reads TGTGCCAGCAGCGTCAGACAGGGACCTCAGCTCCAGCATTTT.

On this clonotype: The germline gene is not matched at one end of the junction; a read error may be the cause. This chain connects TRBV7-3 to TRBJ2-6; D is possibly TRBD1 (5 bases). From germline, CDR1 is SGHTA and CDR2 FQGTGA. CDR3 length equals 13 residues. The CDR3 DNA is TGCGCCAGCAGCTTAGGTGGGGCCAACCTCCTGACTTTC. Amino acid sequence: CASSLGGANLLTF.

This clonotype was counted at least ten times. The J gene is TRBJ2-5, the V gene TRBV24-1; TRBD2 aligns across 8 bases. Germline loops: CDR1 KGHDR, CDR2 SFDVKD. J was trimmed by 5 bases and V by 0 bases; bases with no gene match: 7. The CDR3 is 16 amino acids. The CDR3: CATSDLAGGARETQYF. The CDR3 nucleotides are TGTGCCACCAGTGATTTGGCCGGGGGGGCCAGGGAGACCCAGTACTTC.

This clonotype was observed at least ten times. The gene calls are TRBV6-5 and TRBJ1-4; D uncertain. This CDR3 is built from 13 residues. Germline loops: CDR1 MNHEY, CDR2 SVGAGI. The V gene lost 0 bases and the J gene lost 7 bases, with 6 bases spanning the gap. CDR3 protein: CASSYSLGEKLFF. CDR3 DNA: TGTGCCAGCAGTTACTCGTTGGGTGAAAAACTGTTTTTT.

A word on this clonotype: A much bigger clone sits one base away, suggesting this may be a read error. V gene TRBV19 combines with J gene TRBJ2-5; D tentatively fits TRBD1 or TRBD2 (5 bases each). CDR3 length: 14 residues. V was cut by 8 bases and J by 6 bases, with 19 bases left in between. Germline lookup yields CDR1 LNHDA and CDR2 SQIVND (reference sequence). The CDR3 DNA reads TGTGCCAGTGCCTCAGGGACGGGTTTGCAGACCCAGTACTTC. The encoded protein is CASASGTGLQTQYF. The full variable domain, rest sourced from reference TRBV19 and TRBJ2-5, is DGGITQSPKYLFRKEGQNVTLSCEQNLNHDAMYWYRQDPGQGLRLIYYSQIVNDFQKGDIAEGYSVSREKKESFPLTVTSAQKNPTAFYLCASASGTGLQTQYFGPGTRLLVL.

This clonotype has at least ten counts. The chain couples TRBV2 to TRBJ1-2; D unclear. Germline V CDR1 and CDR2: SNHLY, FYNNEI. Trimming shortened V by 6 bases and J by 5 bases, and 7 bases separated the two germline ends. CDR3 length: 11 amino acids. DNA of the CDR3: TGTGCCAGCAGGAGGGAGTATGGCTACACCTTC. Its translation: CASRREYGYTF.